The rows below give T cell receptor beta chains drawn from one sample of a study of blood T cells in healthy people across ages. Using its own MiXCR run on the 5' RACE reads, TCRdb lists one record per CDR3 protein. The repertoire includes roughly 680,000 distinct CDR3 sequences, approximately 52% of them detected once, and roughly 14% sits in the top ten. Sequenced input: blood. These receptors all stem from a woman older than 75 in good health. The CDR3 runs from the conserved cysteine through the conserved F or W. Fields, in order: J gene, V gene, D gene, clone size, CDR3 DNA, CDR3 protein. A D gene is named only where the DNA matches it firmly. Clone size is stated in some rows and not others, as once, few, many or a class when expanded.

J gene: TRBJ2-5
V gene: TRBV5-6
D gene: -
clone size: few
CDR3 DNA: TGTGCCAGCAGCCTTGGACACCCCCAGTACTTC
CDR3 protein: CASSLGHPQYF

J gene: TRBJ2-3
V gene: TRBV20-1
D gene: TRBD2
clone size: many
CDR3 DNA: TGCAGTGCTAGTAGAAGCGGGAGGACAGATACGCAGTATTTT
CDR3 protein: CSASRSGRTDTQYF

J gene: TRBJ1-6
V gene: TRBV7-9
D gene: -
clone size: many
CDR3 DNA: TGTGCCAGCAGCGGAGGGGGTATAGGCAATTCACCCCTCCACTTT
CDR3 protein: CASSGGGIGNSPLHF

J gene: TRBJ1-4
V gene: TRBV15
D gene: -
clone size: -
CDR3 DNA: TGTGCCACCAGCAGTCCCGGGCCAGGACGCCGTGAAAAACTGTTTTTT
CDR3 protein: CATSSPGPGRREKLFF

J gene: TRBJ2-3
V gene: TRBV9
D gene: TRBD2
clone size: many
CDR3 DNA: TGTGCCAGCAGCGTAGCGGGGGGGGGGAGCACAGATACGCAGTATTTT
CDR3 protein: CASSVAGGGSTDTQYF

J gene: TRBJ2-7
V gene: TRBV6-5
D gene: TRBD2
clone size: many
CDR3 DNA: TGTGCCAGCAGTTACTCTAGCGGGGGGATCTACGAGCAGTACTTC
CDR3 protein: CASSYSSGGIYEQYF

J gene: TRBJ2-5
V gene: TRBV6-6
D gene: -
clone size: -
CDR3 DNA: TGTGCCAGCAGTTACTCGATATCTGCCAAAGAGACCCAGTACTTC
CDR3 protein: CASSYSISAKETQYF

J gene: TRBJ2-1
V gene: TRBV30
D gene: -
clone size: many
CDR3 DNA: TGTGCCTGGAGTGACCCCGGGTCCCAGGTCCATGAGCAGTTCTTC
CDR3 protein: CAWSDPGSQVHEQFF

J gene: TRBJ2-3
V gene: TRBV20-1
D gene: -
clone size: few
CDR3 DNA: TGCAGTGCCGCCCGGGGGTTAACAGATACGCAGTATTTT
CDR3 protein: CSAARGLTDTQYF

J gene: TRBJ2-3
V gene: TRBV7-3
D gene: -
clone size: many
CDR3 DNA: TGTGCCAGCAGCTTAGGGTTGGCGGCAGGCACAGATACGCAGTATTTT
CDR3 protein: CASSLGLAAGTDTQYF

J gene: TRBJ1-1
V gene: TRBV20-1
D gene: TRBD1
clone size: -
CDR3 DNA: TGCAGTGCTCCGGACAGGGAGACTGAAGCTTTCTTT
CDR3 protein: CSAPDRETEAFF

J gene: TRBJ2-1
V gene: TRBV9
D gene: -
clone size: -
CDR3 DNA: TGTGCCAGCAGCGGGCGTGAGGATCAGCTCAATGAGCAGTTCTTC
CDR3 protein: CASSGREDQLNEQFF

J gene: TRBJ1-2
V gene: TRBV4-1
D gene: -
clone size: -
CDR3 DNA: TGCGCCAGCAGCCAAGGGCAGGTAGCTAACTATGGCTACACCTTC
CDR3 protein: CASSQGQVANYGYTF

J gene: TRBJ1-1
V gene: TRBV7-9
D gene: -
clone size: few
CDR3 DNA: TGTGCCAGCAGCTTAGCAGGGGGTGGTGAAGCTTTCTTT
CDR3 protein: CASSLAGGGEAFF

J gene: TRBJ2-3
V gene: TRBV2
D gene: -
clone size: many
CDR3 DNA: TGTGCCAGCAGTGAGACGGGACTCGGCACAGATACGCAGTATTTT
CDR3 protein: CASSETGLGTDTQYF

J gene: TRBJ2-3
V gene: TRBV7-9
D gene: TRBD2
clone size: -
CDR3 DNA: TGTGCCAGCAGTCCCACCGCGGGACTAGCGGGCCGTACGCAGTATTTT
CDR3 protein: CASSPTAGLAGRTQYF

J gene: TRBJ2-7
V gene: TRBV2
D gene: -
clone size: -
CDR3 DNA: TGTGCCAGCGCGGGGCAAGTCTACGAGCAGTACTTC
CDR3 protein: CASAGQVYEQYF

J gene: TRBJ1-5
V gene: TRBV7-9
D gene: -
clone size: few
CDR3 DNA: TGTGCCAGCAGCTTTGACACCACCAATCAGCCCCAGCATTTT
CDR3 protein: CASSFDTTNQPQHF

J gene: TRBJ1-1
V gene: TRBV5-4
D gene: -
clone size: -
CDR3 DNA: TGTGCCAGCAGCTTGGCCGGGGGCGGCATGAACACTGAAGCTTTCTTT
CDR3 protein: CASSLAGGGMNTEAFF

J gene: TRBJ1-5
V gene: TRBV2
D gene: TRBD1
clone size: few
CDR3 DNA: TGTGCCAGCAGCCCTGAACAGGGGGGCAATAGCAATCAGCCCCAGCATTTT
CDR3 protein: CASSPEQGGNSNQPQHF

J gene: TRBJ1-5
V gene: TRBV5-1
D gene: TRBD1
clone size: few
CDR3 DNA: TGCGCCAGCAGCCGGGGTGGGGGGACAGATAGCAATCAGCCCCAGCATTTT
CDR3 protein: CASSRGGGTDSNQPQHF

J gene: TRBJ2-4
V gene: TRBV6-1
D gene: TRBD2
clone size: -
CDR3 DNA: TGTGCCAGCAGTGAAGCGCGGGGGTCGCTTCAGTACTTC
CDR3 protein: CASSEARGSLQYF

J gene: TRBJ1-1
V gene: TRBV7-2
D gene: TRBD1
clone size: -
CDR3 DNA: TGTGCCAGCAGCCCGAGGACAGGGGGCTATGCTTTCTTT
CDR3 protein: CASSPRTGGYAFF

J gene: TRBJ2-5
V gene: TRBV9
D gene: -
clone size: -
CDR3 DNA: TGTGCCAGCAGCGTAGGCACGGTCGCCTTGGATGGGACCCAGTACTTC
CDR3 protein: CASSVGTVALDGTQYF

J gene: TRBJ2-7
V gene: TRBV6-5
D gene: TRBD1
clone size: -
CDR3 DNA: TGTGCCAGCAGTTACTCCCGGGACAGTTCCTACGAGCAGTACTTC
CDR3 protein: CASSYSRDSSYEQYF

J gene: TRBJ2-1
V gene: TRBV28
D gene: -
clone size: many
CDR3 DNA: TGTGCCAGCAGTGAGGGAGGAAATGAGCAGTTCTTC
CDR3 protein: CASSEGGNEQFF

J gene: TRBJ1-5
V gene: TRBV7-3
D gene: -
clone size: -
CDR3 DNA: TGTGCCAGCAACCTTACAGGAGGGATTCAGCCCCGGCATTTT
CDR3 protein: CASNLTGGIQPRHF

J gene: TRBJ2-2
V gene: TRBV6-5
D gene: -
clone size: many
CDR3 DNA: TGTGCCAGCACTTCTGCGACCGGGGAGCTGTTTTTT
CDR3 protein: CASTSATGELFF

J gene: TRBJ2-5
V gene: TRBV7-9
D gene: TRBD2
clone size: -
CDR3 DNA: TGTGCCAGCAGCTTAGCTACTAGCGGGGGCCATGCGACCCAGTACTTC
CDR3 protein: CASSLATSGGHATQYF

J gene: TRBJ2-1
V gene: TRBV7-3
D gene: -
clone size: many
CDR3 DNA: TGTGCCAGCAGCTTAAGGGGAGATAACAATGAGCAGTTCTTC
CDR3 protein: CASSLRGDNNEQFF

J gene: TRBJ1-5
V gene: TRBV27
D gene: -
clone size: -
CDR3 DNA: TGTGCCAGCAGTTTAAGTCCCGGGCCCAGCAATCAGCCCCAGCATTTT
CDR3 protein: CASSLSPGPSNQPQHF

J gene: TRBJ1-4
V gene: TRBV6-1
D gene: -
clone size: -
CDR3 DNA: TGTGCCAGCAGTGAAGCGGGGGGGCTCGGTAATGAAAAACTGTTTTTT
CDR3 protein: CASSEAGGLGNEKLFF

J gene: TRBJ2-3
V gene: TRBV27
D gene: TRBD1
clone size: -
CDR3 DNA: TGTGCCAGCACCAGCCTCAGGGGGTCCACAGATACGCAGTATTTT
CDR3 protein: CASTSLRGSTDTQYF

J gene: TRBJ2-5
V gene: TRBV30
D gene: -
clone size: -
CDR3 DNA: TGTGCCTGGAGTTCCCGGAGGGAGACCCAGTACTTC
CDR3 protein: CAWSSRRETQYF

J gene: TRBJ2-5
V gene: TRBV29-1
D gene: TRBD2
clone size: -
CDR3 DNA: TGCAGCTCGACTAGCTACAATGAGCAGTACTTC
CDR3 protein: CSSTSYNEQYF

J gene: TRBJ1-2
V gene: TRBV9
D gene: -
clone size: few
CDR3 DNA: TGTGCCAGCAGCGTAGATCCCTATGGCTACACCTTC
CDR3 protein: CASSVDPYGYTF

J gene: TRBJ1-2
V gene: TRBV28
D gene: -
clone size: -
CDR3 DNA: TGTGCCAGCAGTTTAAATGACAGGAATGGCTACACCTTC
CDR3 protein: CASSLNDRNGYTF

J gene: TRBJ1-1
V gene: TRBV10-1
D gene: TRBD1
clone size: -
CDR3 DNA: TGCGCCAGCAGTGACCAGGGGGTTAGGACTGAAGCTTTCTTT
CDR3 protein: CASSDQGVRTEAFF

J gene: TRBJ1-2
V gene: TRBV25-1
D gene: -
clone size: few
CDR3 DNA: TGTGCCAGCAGTGAATACCCAGGGAACTATGGCTACACCTTC
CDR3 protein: CASSEYPGNYGYTF

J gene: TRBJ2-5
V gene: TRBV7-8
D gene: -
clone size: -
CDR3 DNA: TGTGCCGGCAGCTTAGCGCCCGACCCTAGGACGTACCAAGAGACCCAGTACTTC
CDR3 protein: CAGSLAPDPRTYQETQYF

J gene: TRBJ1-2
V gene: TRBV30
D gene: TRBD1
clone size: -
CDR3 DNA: TGTGCCTGGACAGGGGGCTCCGTGGGCTACACCTTC
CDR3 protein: CAWTGGSVGYTF

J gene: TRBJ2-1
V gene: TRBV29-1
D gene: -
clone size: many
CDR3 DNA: TGCAGCGTTATGGGGACATTGATTGGAAGCTCCTACAATGAGCAGTTCTTC
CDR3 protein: CSVMGTLIGSSYNEQFF

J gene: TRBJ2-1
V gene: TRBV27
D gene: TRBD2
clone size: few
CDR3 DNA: TGTGCCAGCAGCCTCCTAGCGGGAGAGGGAGAGACCCAGTTCTTC
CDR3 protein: CASSLLAGEGETQFF

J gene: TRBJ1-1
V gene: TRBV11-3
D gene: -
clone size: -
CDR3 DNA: TGTGCCAGCAGCTCGCAGGACAGTGAAGCTTTCTTT
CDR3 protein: CASSSQDSEAFF

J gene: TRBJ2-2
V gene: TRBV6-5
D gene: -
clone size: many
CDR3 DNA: TGTGCCAGCAAAGAGGTCTGGGCCACCGGGGAGCTGTTTTTT
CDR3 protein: CASKEVWATGELFF

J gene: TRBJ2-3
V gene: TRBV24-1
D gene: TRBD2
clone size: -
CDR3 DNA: TGTGCCACCAGTGGATGGACTAGCGGGGGCCTTACGCAGTATTTT
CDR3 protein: CATSGWTSGGLTQYF

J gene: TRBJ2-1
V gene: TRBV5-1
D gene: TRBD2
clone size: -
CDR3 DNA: TGCGCCAGCAGCTTGGAAGCGGGGGTTCGCAATGAGCAGTTCTTC
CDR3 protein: CASSLEAGVRNEQFF

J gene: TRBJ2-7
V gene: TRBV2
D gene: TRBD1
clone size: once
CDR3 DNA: TGTGCCACCATACAGGGGGCAGAAAACGAGCAGTACTTC
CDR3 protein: CATIQGAENEQYF

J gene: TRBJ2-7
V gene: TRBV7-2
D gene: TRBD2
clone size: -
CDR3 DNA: TGTGCCAGCAGCCATTCTTTAGCGGGGGGAACCTACGAGCAGTACTTC
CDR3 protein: CASSHSLAGGTYEQYF

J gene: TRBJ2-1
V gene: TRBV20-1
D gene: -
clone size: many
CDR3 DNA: TGCAGTGCTGGTATGGGCGGCAATGAGCAGTTCTTC
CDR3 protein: CSAGMGGNEQFF

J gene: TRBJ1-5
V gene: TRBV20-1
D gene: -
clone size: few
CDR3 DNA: TGCAGTGCTTTAGACAGGACCCTTGGGGGCAATCAGCCCCAGCATTTT
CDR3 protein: CSALDRTLGGNQPQHF

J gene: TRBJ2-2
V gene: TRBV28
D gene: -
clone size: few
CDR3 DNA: TGTGCCAGCAGGCCCAATCGGGGAACCGGGGAGCTGTTTTTT
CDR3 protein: CASRPNRGTGELFF

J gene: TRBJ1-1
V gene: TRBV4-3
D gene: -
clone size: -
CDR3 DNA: TGCGCCAGCAGCCTTTTCAGGGGCAACACTGAAGCTTTCTTT
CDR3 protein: CASSLFRGNTEAFF